Below are 9 T cell receptor beta chains sequenced from a single sample in a study of blood T cells in healthy people across ages. Through a sample-barcoded 5' primer and a J-beta primer mix, a second PCR was run for roughly 6 to 12 cycles. In TCRdb, the 5' RACE reads were re-called with MiXCR into one record per CDR3 protein. The data hold fewer than 2,000,000 distinct CDR3 sequences, with approximately 39% observed a single time. Material for sequencing was blood. These receptors originate from a human donor in good health.

The DNA for the CDR3 is TGCAGTGCTAGAGATGGGGCAGGGATGAATGAGCAGTTCTTC. Residues: CSARDGAGMNEQFF. The chain uses TRBV20-1 and TRBJ2-1, with a weak D call TRBD1 (5 bases). Germline CDR1 and CDR2: DFQATT and SNEGSKA (reference sequence). There are 14 residues in the CDR3. Trimming cost V 0 bases and J 7 bases, with 13 bases left between them.

This chain links TRBV7-2 with TRBJ2-3; a weak D match, TRBD2 (7 bases). This CDR3 has 14 amino acids. Trimming took 3 bases from V and 4 from J, leaving 11 bases between them. Germline CDR1 SGHTA, CDR2 FQGNSA. CDR3 nucleotides: TGTGCCAGCAGCTTTGCGGGGGCCTCAGATACGCAGTATTTT. This codes for CASSFAGASDTQYF.

The chain's CDR3 is CAISESPETNEKLFF. As DNA, the CDR3 is TGTGCCATCAGTGAGTCCCCAGAGACAAATGAAAAACTGTTTTTT. The V gene is TRBV10-3, the J gene TRBJ1-4; D remains unclear. V lost 0 bases to trimming and J lost 5 bases, with 10 bases between them. Germline-derived CDR1 and CDR2 are ENHRY and SYGVKD. This CDR3 is built from 15 residues.

This clonotype has at least ten counts. The chain carries TRBV20-1 and TRBJ1-1, with D possibly matching TRBD1 (6 bases). The germline gives CDR1 DFQATT, CDR2 SNEGSKA (reference sequence). CDR3 length equals 15 residues. V gave up 4 bases and J gave up 1 base, with 16 bases separating them. The CDR3 DNA reads as TGCAGTGCTATCTTTCAGGACAGATGGAACACTGAAGCTTTCTTT. It yields the protein CSAIFQDRWNTEAFF.

This clonotype was seen a few times. The V gene is TRBV20-1, the J gene TRBJ2-4; 7 nucleotides align to TRBD1. The DNA end favors TRBJ2-7, so the J call may be wrong. Germline assignment: CDR1 DFQATT and CDR2 SNEGSKA (reference sequence). The CDR3 sequence is 14 residues long. CDR3 DNA: TGCAGTGCCATGGGACAGCTGTTAACCTACGAGCAGTACTTC. Protein: CSAMGQLLTYEQYF.

The chain carries TRBV5-1 and TRBJ2-3; the match to TRBD1 covers 8 bases. The germline CDR1 and CDR2 sequences are SGHRS and YFSETQ. This CDR3 has 16 amino acids. V gave up 2 bases and J gave up 5 bases; unmatched junction bases: 10. This CDR3 is CASSFRRTGQGDTQYF. In DNA form, the CDR3 reads TGCGCCAGCAGCTTCCGCCGGACAGGGCAGGGAGATACGCAGTATTTT.

This chain joins TRBV2 and TRBJ2-2; 7 positions agree with TRBD1. The CDR3 consists of 15 residues. With 5 bases clipped from V and 4 bases from J, the junction kept 7 bases outside the gene matches. CDR1 is SNHLY, CDR2 FYNNEI, per germline. This chain's CDR3 is CASSQRTGSTGELFF. The CDR3 region has the DNA TGTGCCAGCAGTCAACGGACAGGCAGCACCGGGGAGCTGTTTTTT.

The sample holds a few counts of this clonotype. The chain couples TRBV9 to TRBJ2-2; TRBD1 matches 9 bases. After removal of 2 bases from V and 3 bases from J, the junction contained 5 bases not matched to a gene. CDR3 length equals 16 residues. Germline assignment: CDR1 SGDLS and CDR2 YYNGEE. The CDR3 sequence is CASSVGQGIYTGELFF. The CDR3 region has the DNA TGTGCCAGCAGCGTGGGACAGGGAATTTACACCGGGGAGCTGTTTTTT.

This clonotype was observed a handful of times. This sequence joins TRBV10-2 and TRBJ2-5; TRBD2 matches at 13 bases. Germline V gene data show CDR1 as WSHSY and CDR2 as SAAADI. V was pared by 6 bases and J by 2 bases, with 3 bases of the junction left unmatched. The CDR3 length is 15 residues. CDR3 amino acids: CASRSLAGGQETQYF. CDR3 nucleotide sequence: TGCGCCAGCAGGTCACTAGCGGGGGGGCAAGAGACCCAGTACTTC.